These 11 T cell receptor beta chains came from one sample sequenced in a study of blood T cell repertoires in COVID-19. Generated by immunoSEQ multiplex PCR, the TCRdb table keeps only in-frame clones and is missing some. The data contain about 180,000 clones, roughly 77% of them singletons. Sequenced sample: peripheral blood. Source of these receptors: a woman older than 75 with COVID-19, enrolled during active disease.

CDR3 nucleotides: TGCGCCAGCAGCCAGGGGCCTAGCGTAATGGATACGCAGTATTTT. Protein sequence: CASSQGPSVMDTQYF. V and J are TRBV4-1 and TRBJ2-3; TRBD2 might be the D (6 bases). The CDR3 is 15 residues long. V lost 3 bases to trimming and J lost 6 bases, with 16 bases between them. Germline V gene sequence: CDR1 MGHRA, CDR2 YSYEKL.

The chain uses TRBV28 and TRBJ1-1, with 7 nucleotides matching TRBD1. The germline CDR1 and CDR2 sequences are MDHEN and SYDVKM. Unmatched junction bases numbered 6, after V lost 6 bases and J lost 11 bases. This CDR3 contains 11 residues. The CDR3 here is CASSRDRDAFF. CDR3 nucleotides: TGTGCCAGCAGCCGAGACAGGGACGCTTTCTTT.

This clone appeared a single time. This chain joins TRBV11-3 and TRBJ2-1, with 8 bases aligning to TRBD2. Germline trimming cut 2 bases from V and 1 base from J; bases unmatched to any gene: 10. Germline-derived CDR1 and CDR2 are SGHNT and YENEEA. CDR3 length: 18 amino acids. The CDR3 is CASSLSPTAGGSYNEQFF. The DNA of the CDR3 is TGTGCCAGCAGCTTAAGTCCGACGGCGGGGGGATCCTACAATGAGCAGTTCTTC.

V and J are TRBV5-1 and TRBJ2-3; TRBD1 is a possible D gene (6 bases). The CDR3 extends over 16 amino acids. Germline-derived CDR1 and CDR2 are SGHRS and YFSETQ. The V and J ends lost 3 bases and 1 base respectively, with 15 bases between them. The CDR3 coding sequence is TGCGCCAGCAGCTCCGTGACAGGACTTCGCACAGATACGCAGTATTTT. Translation gives CASSSVTGLRTDTQYF.

The gene calls are TRBV6-5 and TRBJ1-1; D gene uncertain. The CDR3 sequence is 13 residues long. Germline values: CDR1 MNHEY, CDR2 SVGAGI. The V and J ends lost 2 bases and 1 base respectively, with 5 bases between them. CDR3 region: CASSYGENTEAFF. For the CDR3, the DNA is TGTGCCAGCAGTTACGGAGAGAACACTGAAGCTTTCTTT.

The chain combines TRBV2 with TRBJ2-2, with D possibly matching TRBD1 (5 bases). Germline lookup yields CDR1 SNHLY and CDR2 FYNNEI. Trimming shortened V by 8 bases and J by 2 bases, and 9 bases separated the two germline ends. CDR3 size: 13 residues. The CDR3 coding sequence is TGTGCCAGCGGACATACAAACACCGGGGAGCTGTTTTTT. Translated: CASGHTNTGELFF.

This sequence joins TRBV7-2 and TRBJ2-7, with 7 bases aligning to TRBD2. From germline, CDR1 is SGHTA and CDR2 FQGNSA. The ends lost 4 bases at V and 2 bases at J; junction bases unmatched: 14. There are 17 residues in the CDR3. The CDR3 here is CASSWDSVGRIPYEQYF. The DNA of the CDR3 is TGTGCCAGCAGCTGGGACTCTGTCGGGAGGATACCCTACGAGCAGTACTTC.

This chain joins TRBV15 and TRBJ1-4; maybe TRBD1 (6 bases). Germline V gene data show CDR1 as LNHNV and CDR2 as YYDKDF (reference sequence). This CDR3 region has 15 residues. The germline V and J ends were trimmed by 0 bases and 10 bases, with 15 bases remaining between them. The CDR3 loop is CATSRDWPGARKLFF. The CDR3 coding sequence is TGTGCCACCAGCAGAGATTGGCCAGGGGCGCGAAAACTGTTTTTT. Variable domain in full (rest from reference TRBV15 and TRBJ1-4): DAMVIQNPRYQVTQFGKPVTLSCSQTLNHNVMYWYQQKSSQAPKLLFHYYDKDFNNEADTPDNFQSRRPNTSFCFLDIRSPGLGDTAMYLCATSRDWPGARKLFFGSGTQLSVL.

The chain links TRBV11-2 to TRBJ2-5; D perhaps matches TRBD2 (5 bases). The germline V gene has CDR1 SGHAT and CDR2 FQNNGV. V lost 0 bases and J lost 4, with 18 bases in between. This CDR3 region has 17 residues. CDR3 region: CASSLDVAKEHSETQYF. In DNA, the CDR3 is TGTGCCAGCAGCTTAGATGTAGCGAAAGAACATTCAGAGACCCAGTACTTC.

This clone was recorded once. V and J are TRBV15 and TRBJ2-7; TRBD1 agrees at 8 bases. V dropped 3 bases and J dropped 4; count of bases not matched to a gene: 5. CDR3 size: 14 residues. CDR1 and CDR2 (germline): LNHNV, YYDKDF (reference sequence). The CDR3 nucleotides are TGTGCCACCAGCAGGAGGACAGGGTTGTACGAGCAGTACTTC. Amino acids: CATSRRTGLYEQYF.

The chain combines TRBV25-1 with TRBJ1-2; TRBD1 matches at 8 bases. The ends lost 3 bases at V and 4 bases at J; junction bases unmatched: 4. In germline, CDR1 is MGHDK, CDR2 SYGVNS. This CDR3 is built from 14 residues. The CDR3 reads CASSDRDRIYGYTF. CDR3 coding DNA: TGTGCCAGCAGTGATCGGGACAGGATCTATGGCTACACCTTC.